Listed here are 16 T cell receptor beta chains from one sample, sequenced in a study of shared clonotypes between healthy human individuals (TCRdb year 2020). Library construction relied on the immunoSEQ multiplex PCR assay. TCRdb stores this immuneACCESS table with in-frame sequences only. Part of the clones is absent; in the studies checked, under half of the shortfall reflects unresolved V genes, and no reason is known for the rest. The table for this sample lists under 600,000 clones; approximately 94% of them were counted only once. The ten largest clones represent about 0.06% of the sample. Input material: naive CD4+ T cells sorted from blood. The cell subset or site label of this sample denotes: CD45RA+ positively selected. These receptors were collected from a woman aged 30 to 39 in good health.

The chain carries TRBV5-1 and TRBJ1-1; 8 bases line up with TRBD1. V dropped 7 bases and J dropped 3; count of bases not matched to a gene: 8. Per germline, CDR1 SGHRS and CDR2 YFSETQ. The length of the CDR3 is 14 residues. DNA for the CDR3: TGCGCCAGCGCGCAGGGGGCGTCGGACACTGAAGCTTTCTTT. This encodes CASAQGASDTEAFF.

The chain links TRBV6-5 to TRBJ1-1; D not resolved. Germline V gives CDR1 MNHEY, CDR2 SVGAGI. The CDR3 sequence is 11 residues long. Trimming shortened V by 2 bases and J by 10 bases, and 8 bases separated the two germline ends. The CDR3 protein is CASSYGFTAFF. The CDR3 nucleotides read TGTGCCAGCAGTTACGGGTTCACAGCTTTCTTT.

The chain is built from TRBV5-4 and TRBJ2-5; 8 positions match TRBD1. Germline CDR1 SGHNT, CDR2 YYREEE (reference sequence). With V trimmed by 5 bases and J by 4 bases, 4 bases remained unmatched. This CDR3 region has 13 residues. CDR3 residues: CASRPGQGETQYF. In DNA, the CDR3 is TGTGCCAGCAGGCCCGGACAGGGAGAGACCCAGTACTTC. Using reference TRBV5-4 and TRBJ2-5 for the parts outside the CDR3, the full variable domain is ETGVTQSPTHLIKTRGQQVTLRCSSQSGHNTVSWYQQALGQGPQFIFQYYREEENGRGNFPPRFSGLQFPNYSSELNVNALELDDSALYLCASRPGQGETQYFGPGTRLLVL.

Here the CDR3 DNA reads TGTGCCAGCAGTTTTGGGCAGAAAAACATTCAGTACTTC. It codes for CASSFGQKNIQYF. V usage is TRBV28 and J usage is TRBJ2-4; D gene unclear. V gave up 3 bases and J gave up 4 bases, with 7 bases separating them. CDR3 length equals 13 residues. CDR1 is MDHEN and CDR2 is SYDVKM in the germline V gene.

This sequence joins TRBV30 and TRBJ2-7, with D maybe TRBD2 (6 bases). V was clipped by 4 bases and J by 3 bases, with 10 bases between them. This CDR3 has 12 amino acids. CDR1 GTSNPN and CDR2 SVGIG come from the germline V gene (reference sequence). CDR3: CAWTNGGYEQYF. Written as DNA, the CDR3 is TGTGCCTGGACCAACGGGGGCTACGAGCAGTACTTC.

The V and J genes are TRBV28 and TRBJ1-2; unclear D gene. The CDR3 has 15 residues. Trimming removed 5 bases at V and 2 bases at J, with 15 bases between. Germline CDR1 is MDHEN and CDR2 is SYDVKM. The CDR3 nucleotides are TGTGCCAGCAGTCTTTGGACCCCCAGGAACTATGGCTACACCTTC. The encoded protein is CASSLWTPRNYGYTF.

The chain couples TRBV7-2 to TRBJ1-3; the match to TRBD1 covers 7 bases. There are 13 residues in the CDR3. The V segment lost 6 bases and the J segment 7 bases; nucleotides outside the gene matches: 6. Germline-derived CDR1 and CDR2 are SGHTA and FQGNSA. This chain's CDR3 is CASRTGVMNTIYF. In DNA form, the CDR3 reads TGTGCCAGCAGAACAGGGGTTATGAACACCATATATTTT.

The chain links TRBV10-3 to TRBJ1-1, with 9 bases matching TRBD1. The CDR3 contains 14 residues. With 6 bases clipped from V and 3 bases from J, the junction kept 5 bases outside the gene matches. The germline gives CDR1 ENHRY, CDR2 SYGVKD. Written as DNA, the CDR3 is TGTGCCATCAGCCAAGACAGGGGGTACACTGAAGCTTTCTTT. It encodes CAISQDRGYTEAFF.

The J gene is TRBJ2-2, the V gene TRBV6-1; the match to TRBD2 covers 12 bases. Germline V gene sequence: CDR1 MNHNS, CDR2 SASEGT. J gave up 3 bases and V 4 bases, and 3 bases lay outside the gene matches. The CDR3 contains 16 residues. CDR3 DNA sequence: TGTGCCAGCAGTGGACTAGCGGGAGTAGACACCGGGGAGCTGTTTTTT. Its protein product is CASSGLAGVDTGELFF.

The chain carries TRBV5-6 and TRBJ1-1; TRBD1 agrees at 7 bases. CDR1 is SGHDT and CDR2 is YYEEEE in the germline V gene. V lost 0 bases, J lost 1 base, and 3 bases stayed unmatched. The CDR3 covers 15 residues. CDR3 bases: TGTGCCAGCAGCTTGGTGGAGGGGGCGAACACTGAAGCTTTCTTT. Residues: CASSLVEGANTEAFF.

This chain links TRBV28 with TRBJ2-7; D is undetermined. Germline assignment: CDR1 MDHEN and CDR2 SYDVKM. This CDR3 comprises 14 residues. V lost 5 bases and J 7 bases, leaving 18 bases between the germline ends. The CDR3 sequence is CASSPGQALGEQYF. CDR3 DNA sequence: TGTGCCAGCAGTCCCGGGCAGGCCTTGGGGGAGCAGTACTTC.

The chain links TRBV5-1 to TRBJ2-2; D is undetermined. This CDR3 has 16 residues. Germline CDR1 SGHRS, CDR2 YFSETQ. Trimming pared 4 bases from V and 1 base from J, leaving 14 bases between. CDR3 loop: CASSRLLQRNTGELFF. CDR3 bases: TGCGCCAGCAGCCGCCTTTTACAGCGGAACACCGGGGAGCTGTTTTTT. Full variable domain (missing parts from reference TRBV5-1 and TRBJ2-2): KAGVTQTPRYLIKTRGQQVTLSCSPISGHRSVSWYQQTPGQGLQFLFEYFSETQRNKGNFPGRFSGRQFSNSRSEMNVSTLELGDSALYLCASSRLLQRNTGELFFGEGSRLTVL.

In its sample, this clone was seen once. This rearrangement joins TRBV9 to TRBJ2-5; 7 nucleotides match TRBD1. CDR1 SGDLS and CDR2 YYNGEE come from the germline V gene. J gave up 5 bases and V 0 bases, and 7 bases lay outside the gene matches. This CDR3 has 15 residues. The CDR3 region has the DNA TGTGCCAGCAGCGTAGCTACAGGGGCGCGGGAGACCCAGTACTTC. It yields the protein CASSVATGARETQYF.

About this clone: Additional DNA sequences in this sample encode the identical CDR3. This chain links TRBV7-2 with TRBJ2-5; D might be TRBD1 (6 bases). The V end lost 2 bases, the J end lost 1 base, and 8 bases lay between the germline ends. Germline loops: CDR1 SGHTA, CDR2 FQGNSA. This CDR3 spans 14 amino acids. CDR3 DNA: TGTGCCAGCAGCTTACAAGGGGGCCAAGAGACCCAGTACTTC. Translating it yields CASSLQGGQETQYF.

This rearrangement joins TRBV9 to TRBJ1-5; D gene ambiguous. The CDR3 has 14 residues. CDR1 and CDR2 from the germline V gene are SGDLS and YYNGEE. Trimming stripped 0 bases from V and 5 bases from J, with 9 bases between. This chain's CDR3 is CASSVDVRDQPQHF. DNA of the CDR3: TGTGCCAGCAGCGTAGATGTTCGAGATCAGCCCCAGCATTTT.

CDR3 protein: CASSFRQDNQPQHF. The CDR3 region has the DNA TGTGCCAGCAGTTTCCGACAGGATAATCAGCCCCAGCATTTT. The rearrangement links TRBV28 to TRBJ1-5; the D gene is possibly TRBD1 (6 bases). The CDR3 is 14 amino acids. V was cut by 3 bases and J by 4 bases, with 10 bases left in between. Per germline, CDR1 MDHEN and CDR2 SYDVKM.